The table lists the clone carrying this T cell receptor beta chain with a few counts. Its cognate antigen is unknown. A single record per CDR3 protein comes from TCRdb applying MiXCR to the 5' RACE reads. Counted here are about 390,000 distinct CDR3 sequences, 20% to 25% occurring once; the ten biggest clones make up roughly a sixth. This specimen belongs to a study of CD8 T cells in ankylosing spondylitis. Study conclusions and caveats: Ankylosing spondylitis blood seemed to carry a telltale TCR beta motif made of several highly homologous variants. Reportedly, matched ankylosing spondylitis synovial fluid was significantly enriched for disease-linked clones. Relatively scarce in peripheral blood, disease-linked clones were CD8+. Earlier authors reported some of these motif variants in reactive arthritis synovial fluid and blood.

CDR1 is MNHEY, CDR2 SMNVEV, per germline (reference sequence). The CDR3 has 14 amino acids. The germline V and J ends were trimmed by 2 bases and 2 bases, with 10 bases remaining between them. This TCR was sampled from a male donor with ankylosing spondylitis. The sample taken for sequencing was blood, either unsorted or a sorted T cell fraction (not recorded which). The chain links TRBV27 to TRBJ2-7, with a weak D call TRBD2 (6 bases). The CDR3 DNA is TGTGCCAGCAGTTTAGCGACTAGGACCTACGAGCAGTACTTC. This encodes CASSLATRTYEQYF.